What follows describes a single T cell receptor (beta chain). Its specificity is unknown. The data were obtained in a study of CD8 T cells in ankylosing spondylitis. Study-wide findings and caveats: Disease-linked clones had a CD8+ phenotype and relatively low frequency in peripheral blood. The authors reported significant enrichment of disease-linked clones in matched ankylosing spondylitis synovial fluid. Earlier work had already found some motif variants in reactive arthritis synovial fluid and blood. Ankylosing spondylitis blood appeared to carry a characteristic TCR beta motif of seven to nine highly homologous variants.

Researchers built TCR beta libraries using quantitative 5'-RACE with molecular barcodes. TCRdb processed the 5' RACE reads anew with MiXCR; each CDR3 protein has one entry. The sample records approximately 550,000 distinct CDR3 sequences, roughly 12% being singletons. Trimming shortened V by 2 bases and J by 2 bases, and 7 bases separated the two germline ends. This CDR3 has 13 residues. CDR1 is MNHNY, CDR2 SVGAGI, per germline (reference sequence). Material: blood, either unsorted or a sorted T cell fraction (not recorded which). V and J are TRBV6-6 and TRBJ2-7; D not resolved. The sequence was obtained from a male donor with ankylosing spondylitis. This CDR3 is CASSYGSTYEQYF. CDR3 nucleotide sequence: TGTGCCAGCAGTTACGGCAGCACCTACGAGCAGTACTTC.